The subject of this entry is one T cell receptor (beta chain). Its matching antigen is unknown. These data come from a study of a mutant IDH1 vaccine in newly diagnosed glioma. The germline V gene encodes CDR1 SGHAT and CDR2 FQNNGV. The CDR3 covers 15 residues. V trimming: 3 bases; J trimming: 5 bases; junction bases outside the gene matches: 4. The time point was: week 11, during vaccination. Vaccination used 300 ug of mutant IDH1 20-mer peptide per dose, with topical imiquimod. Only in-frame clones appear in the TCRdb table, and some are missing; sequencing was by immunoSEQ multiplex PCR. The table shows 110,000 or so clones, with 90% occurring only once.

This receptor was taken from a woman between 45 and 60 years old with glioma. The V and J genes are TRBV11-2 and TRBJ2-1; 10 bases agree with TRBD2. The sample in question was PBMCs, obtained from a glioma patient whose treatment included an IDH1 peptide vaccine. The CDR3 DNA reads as TGTGCCAGCAGCTTGATACTAGCGGGGAACAATGAGCAGTTCTTC. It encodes CASSLILAGNNEQFF.